A selection of T cell receptor beta chains follows, all from one sample in a study of blood T cells in healthy people across ages. MiXCR was run by TCRdb on the 5' RACE reads, yielding one entry per CDR3 protein. This table has 450,000 to 600,000 distinct CDR3 sequences, about a quarter appearing once. Another study also made use of these data, one on T cells of mothers and their children.

The source material was blood. These receptors all stem from a boy younger than 10 in good health. CDR3s leave out the opening cysteine and the closing phenylalanine or tryptophan.

v_gene | CDR3aa
TRBV11-2 | ASSQGSSGRPTGELF
TRBV15 | ATSRDPLNTDTQY
TRBV18 | ASSPSDRITYNEQF
TRBV20-1 | SARARDHEQY
TRBV29-1 | SVESTAGGELF
TRBV20-1 | SARGGVGSPLH
TRBV5-1 | ASSIRGNEQF
TRBV4-1 | ASSQGRGSYNSPLH
TRBV3-1 | ASSHRDNLEGQY
TRBV12-3/TRBV12-4 | ASSLAGGADIQY
TRBV2 | ASKGAGVGDTQY
TRBV5-6 | ASSSGTIYEQY
TRBV27 | ASSLSVSYQETQY
TRBV30 | AWSATRTSAAPSIQY
TRBV28 | ASSVHGASYEQY
TRBV6-1 | ASSERTPPEQY
TRBV6-5 | ASSHHSQGSSSYEQY
TRBV5-5 | ASSLATGVPYEQY
TRBV7-2 | ASSFRASRGELF
TRBV2 | ASRPGLAGSEQF
TRBV4-1 | ASSQEDPLRSPLH